A selection of T cell receptor beta chains follows, all from one sample in a study of CD8 T cells in Susac syndrome. TCRdb independently ran MiXCR on the immunoSEQ multiplex PCR reads; one entry per CDR3 protein. The sample lists more than 150,000 distinct CDR3 sequences, approximately 95% occurring once. Specimen: CD4+ T cells from PBMCs. The source of these receptors is a human donor with Susac syndrome. Each CDR3 is given with its conserved first and last residue. Fields, in order: D gene, V gene, J gene, clone size, CDR3 DNA, CDR3 protein. The D gene is left open where the match is weak. Only some rows state a clone size, as once, few, many or a class for expanded clones.

TRBD2,TRBV6-1,TRBJ2-1,once,TGTGCCAGCAGCCCCCTTAGCGGGGGGGCCTACAATGAGCAGTTCTTC,CASSPLSGGAYNEQFF
TRBD1,TRBV13,TRBJ2-2,once,TGTGCCAGCAGCCCGGGACAGTACACCGGGGAGCTGTTTTTT,CASSPGQYTGELFF
.,TRBV27,TRBJ2-1,once,TGTGCCAGCAACCATTGGGGTATGGGGCAGTTCTTC,CASNHWGMGQFF
.,TRBV27,TRBJ1-6,.,TGTGCCAGCAGTCGAGGCCCCTCCTATAATTCACCCCTCCACTTT,CASSRGPSYNSPLHF
TRBD2,TRBV9,TRBJ2-7,.,TGTGCCAGCAGCGCCGGGACTAGCCTCTACGAGCAGTACTTC,CASSAGTSLYEQYF
.,TRBV29-1,TRBJ1-3,.,TGCAGCGTTGGAGCGGGCGCTGGAAACACCATATATTTT,CSVGAGAGNTIYF
.,TRBV30,TRBJ1-2,once,TGTGCCTGGAACGGCCCGGGTCCAGGGTATGGCTACACCTTC,CAWNGPGPGYGYTF
.,TRBV20-1,TRBJ2-5,.,TGCAGTGCTGAAGAAACAGGGACAGAGACCCAGTACTTC,CSAEETGTETQYF
.,TRBV30,TRBJ1-4,.,TGTGCCTGGAGTCAGAGGACAGTTTTTAATGAAAAACTGTTTTTT,CAWSQRTVFNEKLFF
TRBD1,TRBV20-1,TRBJ1-4,.,TGCAGTGCTAGAGCCGAGGACAGGTTGAATGAAAAACTGTTTTTT,CSARAEDRLNEKLFF
TRBD2,TRBV29-1,TRBJ2-3,.,TGCAGCGTTGGATCCGCAGGGAGGGTGCAGGATACGCAGTATTTT,CSVGSAGRVQDTQYF
TRBD2,TRBV6-5,TRBJ2-7,.,TGTGCCAGCAGTTACTCAGGACTAGCGGGTACCTCCTCCGAGGAGTACTTC,CASSYSGLAGTSSEEYF
.,TRBV7-9,TRBJ1-2,.,TGTGCCAGCAGCTTAAGTGGCGAGGGGAACTATGGCTACACCTTC,CASSLSGEGNYGYTF
.,TRBV12-3/TRBV12-4,TRBJ1-5,.,TGTGCCAGCAGTTTAGGACAGACCCAGCCCCAGCATTTT,CASSLGQTQPQHF
.,TRBV24-1,TRBJ2-5,.,TGTGCCACCAGTGATTTCGTCCGGGGGCAAGAGACCCAGTACTTC,CATSDFVRGQETQYF
.,TRBV4-1,TRBJ2-7,.,TGCGCCAGCAGCCTCAACAGAGGCGACCCCTACGAGCAGTACTTC,CASSLNRGDPYEQYF
.,TRBV11-3,TRBJ2-3,.,TGTGCCAGCAGCACCAATCGGGGTGGTAGGACCGATACGCAGTATTTT,CASSTNRGGRTDTQYF
.,TRBV6-5,TRBJ2-4,.,TGTGCCAGCAGTCAGACCATGGACATTCAGTACTTC,CASSQTMDIQYF
TRBD2,TRBV24-1,TRBJ2-3,.,TGTGCCACCAGTGATTTCAGCGGGAGGAGCACAGATACGCAGTATTTT,CATSDFSGRSTDTQYF
.,TRBV2,TRBJ2-5,.,TGTGCCAGCAGTCCTCGACAGAGCATCGGGACCCAGTACTTC,CASSPRQSIGTQYF
TRBD1,TRBV30,TRBJ1-2,.,TGTGCCTGGAGTGGGTATGGGGACAGGGGCAACACCTTC,CAWSGYGDRGNTF
TRBD1,TRBV6-5,TRBJ1-2,.,TGTGCCAGCAGGGCCGCGACAGGGAGCGGCTACACCTTC,CASRAATGSGYTF
.,TRBV20-1,TRBJ1-2,.,TGCAGTGCTAGAGTCCCAGGGGGCTACACCTTC,CSARVPGGYTF
TRBD1,TRBV12-3/TRBV12-4,TRBJ1-5,.,TGTGCCAGCAGCCCTGACAGGGCTCCCCAGCATTTT,CASSPDRAPQHF
.,TRBV7-2,TRBJ2-1,.,TGTGCCAGCAGCGGGACCGGGTCTCGGCTGGAGCAGTTCTTC,CASSGTGSRLEQFF
TRBD2,TRBV18,TRBJ2-5,.,TGTGCCAGCTCATTCAGCGGGGGCCTACAAGAGACCCAGTACTTC,CASSFSGGLQETQYF
.,TRBV28,TRBJ2-4,.,TGTGCCAGCAGTTTTGAGTCAGGGACAAAAAACATTCAGTACTTC,CASSFESGTKNIQYF
.,TRBV20-1,TRBJ2-7,.,TGCAGTGCTAGCCAGGGTAGGCCCAACTCCTACGAGCAGTACTTC,CSASQGRPNSYEQYF
.,TRBV20-1,TRBJ2-5,.,TGCAGTGCTAGATCGCGGGAAGAGACCCAGTACTTC,CSARSREETQYF
.,TRBV5-1,TRBJ2-7,.,TGCGCCAGCAGCTCCGCCCAAACCATAGTCTACGAGCAGTACTTC,CASSSAQTIVYEQYF
.,TRBV6-4,TRBJ1-4,.,TGTGCCAGCAGTGTCTCTGGGGGGGAAAAACTGTTTTTT,CASSVSGGEKLFF
TRBD1,TRBV3-1,TRBJ2-2,.,TGTGCCAGCAGCCACAGACAGGGGGCGAACACCGGGGAGCTGTTTTTT,CASSHRQGANTGELFF
.,TRBV19,TRBJ2-5,.,TGTGCCAGTAGTATATACGGAGAGACCCAGTACTTC,CASSIYGETQYF
.,TRBV20-1,TRBJ1-6,.,TGCAGTGCTAAAAACAGGGTTTTAGGGAATTCACCCCTCCACTTT,CSAKNRVLGNSPLHF
TRBD2,TRBV27,TRBJ2-3,.,TGTGCCAGCAGTTCCCGTGGGGCTAGCGGGGGGTACTACGCGGTGGATACGCAGTATTTT,CASSSRGASGGYYAVDTQYF
.,TRBV29-1,TRBJ1-3,.,TGCAGCGTTGGCGGGTCTGGAAACACCATATATTTT,CSVGGSGNTIYF
.,TRBV30,TRBJ2-1,few,TGTGCCTGGAGTGCCAGTTACCAACCCTACAATGAGCAGTTCTTC,CAWSASYQPYNEQFF
.,TRBV18,TRBJ1-6,.,TGTGCCAGCTCACCACTCCGGGTTCCTGGGCAATCACCCCTCCACTTT,CASSPLRVPGQSPLHF
.,TRBV20-1,TRBJ2-2,.,TGCAGTGCTAGAGATTCGGCCGGGGGGCCGAGCGGCGGGGAGCTGTTTTTT,CSARDSAGGPSGGELFF
TRBD1,TRBV20-1,TRBJ2-4,.,TGCAGTGCTAGAGATCACAGGGGGCGAAACATTCAGTACTTC,CSARDHRGRNIQYF
.,TRBV5-6,TRBJ2-3,.,TGTGCCAGCAGCATTACAGAGTTCACTAGCACAGATACGCAGTATTTT,CASSITEFTSTDTQYF
.,TRBV5-1,TRBJ2-3,.,TGCGCCAGCAGCCCAGGGACTTACACAGATACGCAGTATTTT,CASSPGTYTDTQYF
TRBD1,TRBV7-3,TRBJ2-3,.,TGTGCCAGCAGCCATGGGACAGGGCCTAGCACAGATACGCAGTATTTT,CASSHGTGPSTDTQYF
TRBD2,TRBV7-3,TRBJ2-1,.,TGTGCCAGCAGCTTAACCCCAAGCGGGGGCTACAATGAGCAGTTCTTC,CASSLTPSGGYNEQFF
TRBD2,TRBV7-3,TRBJ2-1,.,TGTGCCAGCAGCCTAGGGACTAGCAATGAGCAGTTCTTC,CASSLGTSNEQFF
TRBD2,TRBV5-1,TRBJ2-3,.,TGCGCCAGCGGACGGACTAGCGGGGGGGCTTGGGCAGATACGCAGTATTTT,CASGRTSGGAWADTQYF
.,TRBV30,TRBJ1-1,.,TGTGCCTGGAGGCGGGCGGGGCTGAACACTGAAGCTTTCTTT,CAWRRAGLNTEAFF
.,TRBV25-1,TRBJ1-1,.,TGTGCCAGCAGTGCGTCAGGGGAGGGCACTGAAGCTTTCTTT,CASSASGEGTEAFF
.,TRBV18,TRBJ2-7,.,TGTGCCAGCTCACCACCGTCGGGGAGCAACTACGAGCAGTACTTC,CASSPPSGSNYEQYF
TRBD2,TRBV6-5,TRBJ2-7,.,TGTGCCAGCAGGGATCCATCTAGCGGGGGGTACGAGCAGTACTTC,CASRDPSSGGYEQYF
.,TRBV30,TRBJ2-2,.,TGTGCCTGGAGTAGGCCGCACGGGGAGCTGTTTTTT,CAWSRPHGELFF
.,TRBV30,TRBJ2-4,.,TGTGCCTGGAAGGCCAAAAACATTCAGTACTTC,CAWKAKNIQYF
.,TRBV20-1,TRBJ2-1,.,TGCAGTGCTAGATCTGGCAGAGTCTCCTACAATGAGCAGTTCTTC,CSARSGRVSYNEQFF
.,TRBV9,TRBJ2-2,.,TGTGCCAGCTCGCAAATCGGTCGCATCTACACCGGGGAGCTGTTTTTT,CASSQIGRIYTGELFF
TRBD1,TRBV6-5,TRBJ1-3,.,TGTGCCAGCACAGAGACAGGGAGAAACACCATATATTTT,CASTETGRNTIYF